This T cell receptor beta chain is from a study of blood T cell repertoires in COVID-19. In the study overall: Acute and convalescent COVID-19 samples came from the United States, Italy and Spain.

V was clipped by 4 bases and J by 14 bases, with 21 bases between them. CDR3 length equals 13 residues. Germline CDR1 is SGHRS and CDR2 is YFSETQ. Method: immunoSEQ multiplex PCR; TCRdb's copy keeps in-frame clones and lacks some. The table shows about 200,000 clones, with approximately 90% occurring only once. The chain links TRBV5-1 to TRBJ1-2; D is undetermined. The source is a man between 50 and 59 years old with acute or convalescent COVID-19. Sequenced: peripheral blood. CDR3 in amino acids: CASSPTIAAFKTF. CDR3 in DNA: TGCGCCAGCAGCCCCACTATCGCGGCTTTCAAGACCTTC.